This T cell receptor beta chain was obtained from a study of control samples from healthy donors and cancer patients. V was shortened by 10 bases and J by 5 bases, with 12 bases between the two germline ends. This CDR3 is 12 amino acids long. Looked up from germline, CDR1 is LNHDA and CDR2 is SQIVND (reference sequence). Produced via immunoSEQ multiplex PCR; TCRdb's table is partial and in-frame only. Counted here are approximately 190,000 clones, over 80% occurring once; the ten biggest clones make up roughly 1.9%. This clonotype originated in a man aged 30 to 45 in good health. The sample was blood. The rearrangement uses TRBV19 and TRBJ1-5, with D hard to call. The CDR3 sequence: CANKGRDQPQHF. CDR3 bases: TGTGCCAATAAAGGACGGGATCAGCCCCAGCATTTT.